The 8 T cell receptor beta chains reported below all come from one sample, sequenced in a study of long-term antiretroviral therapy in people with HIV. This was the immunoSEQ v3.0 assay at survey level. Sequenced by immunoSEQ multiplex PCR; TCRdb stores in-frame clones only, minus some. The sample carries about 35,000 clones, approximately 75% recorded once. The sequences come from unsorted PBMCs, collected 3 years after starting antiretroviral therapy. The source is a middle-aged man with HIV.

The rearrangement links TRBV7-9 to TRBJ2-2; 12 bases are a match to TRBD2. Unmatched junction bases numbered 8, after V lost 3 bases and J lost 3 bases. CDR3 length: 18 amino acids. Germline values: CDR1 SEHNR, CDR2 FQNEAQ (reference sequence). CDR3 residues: CASSFRLAGGIDTGELFF. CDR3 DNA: TGTGCCAGCAGCTTTCGGCTAGCGGGGGGGATTGACACCGGGGAGCTGTTTTTT.

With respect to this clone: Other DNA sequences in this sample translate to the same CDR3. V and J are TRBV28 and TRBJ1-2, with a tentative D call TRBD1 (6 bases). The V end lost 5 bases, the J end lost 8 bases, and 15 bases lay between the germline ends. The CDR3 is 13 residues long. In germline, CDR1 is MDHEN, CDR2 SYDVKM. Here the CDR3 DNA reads TGTGCCAGCAGTCCGCGGGGGGCCGGCGGCTACACCTTC. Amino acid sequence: CASSPRGAGGYTF.

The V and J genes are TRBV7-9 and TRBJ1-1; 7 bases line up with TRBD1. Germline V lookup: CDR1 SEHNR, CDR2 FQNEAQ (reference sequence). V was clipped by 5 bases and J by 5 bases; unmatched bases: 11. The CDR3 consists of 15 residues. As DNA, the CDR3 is TGTGCCAGCAGCACCCGGACAGGTGAGGGGACTGAAGCTTTCTTT. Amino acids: CASSTRTGEGTEAFF.

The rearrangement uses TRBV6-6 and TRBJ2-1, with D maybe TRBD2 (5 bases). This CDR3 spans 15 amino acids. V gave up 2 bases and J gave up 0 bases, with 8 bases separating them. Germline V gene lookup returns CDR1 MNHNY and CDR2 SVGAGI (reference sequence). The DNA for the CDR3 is TGTGCCAGCAGTTACGAGGGTGACTCCTACAATGAGCAGTTCTTC. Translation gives CASSYEGDSYNEQFF.

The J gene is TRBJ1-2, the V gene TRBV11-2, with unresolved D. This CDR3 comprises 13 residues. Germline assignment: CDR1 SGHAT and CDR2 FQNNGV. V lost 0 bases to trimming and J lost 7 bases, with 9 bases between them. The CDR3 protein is CASSLETRLGYTF. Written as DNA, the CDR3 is TGTGCCAGCAGCTTAGAGACAAGACTTGGCTACACCTTC.

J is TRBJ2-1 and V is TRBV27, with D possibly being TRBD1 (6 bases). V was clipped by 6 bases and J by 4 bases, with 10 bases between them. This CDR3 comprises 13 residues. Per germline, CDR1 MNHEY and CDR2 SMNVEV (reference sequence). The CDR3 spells CASSRRGYNEQFF. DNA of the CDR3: TGTGCCAGCAGCCGAAGGGGGTACAATGAGCAGTTCTTC.

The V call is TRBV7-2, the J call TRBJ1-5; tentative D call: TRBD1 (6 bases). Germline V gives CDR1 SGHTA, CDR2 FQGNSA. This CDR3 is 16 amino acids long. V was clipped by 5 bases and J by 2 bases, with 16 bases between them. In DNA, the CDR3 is TGTGCCAGCAGCCCCGGACAGAGTTGGGGCAATCAGCCCCAGCATTTT. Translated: CASSPGQSWGNQPQHF.

The CDR3 nucleotides are TGTGCCAGCAGTTGGGGACAGGGCGGTCAGCCCCAGCATTTT. Translated: CASSWGQGGQPQHF. The chain links TRBV27 to TRBJ1-5, with TRBD1 identical over 9 bases. After removal of 4 bases from V and 6 bases from J, the junction contained 4 bases not matched to a gene. Per germline, CDR1 MNHEY and CDR2 SMNVEV (reference sequence). The CDR3 extends over 14 amino acids.